These T cell receptor beta chains were read from a single sample in a study of blood T cell repertoires in COVID-19. The table came from immunoSEQ multiplex PCR; TCRdb's copy has only in-frame clones and leaves some out. The sample carries roughly 290,000 clones, 85% recorded once. The sequenced sample consisted of peripheral blood. The receptors originated from a woman aged 45-60 years with active or convalescent COVID-19. The CDR3 runs from the conserved cysteine through the conserved F or W. D genes are given only for firm matches. The size of a clone is reported for some rows only, either as once, few or many, or as a class for expanded clones.

clone_size j_call d_call v_call cdr3_aa cdr3_nt
. TRBJ2-7 TRBD2 TRBV13 CASSNRLAGNYEQYF TGTGCCAGCAGCAATCGACTAGCGGGAAACTACGAGCAGTACTTC
. TRBJ2-7 TRBD1 TRBV9 CASSYSDRGRYEQYF TGTGCCAGCAGCTACAGCGACAGGGGGCGCTACGAGCAGTACTTC
. TRBJ1-6 TRBD1 TRBV2 CASSGDRGLSALHF TGTGCCAGCAGCGGTGACAGGGGGCTTTCGGCCCTCCACTTT
. TRBJ2-1 TRBD2 TRBV18 CASSVGLAQNEQFF TGTGCCAGCTCAGTTGGACTAGCGCAAAATGAGCAGTTCTTC
. TRBJ2-2 . TRBV5-1 CASSLAEVTGELFF TGCGCCAGCAGCTTGGCCGAGGTCACCGGGGAGCTGTTTTTT
. TRBJ1-1 . TRBV19 CASSSSMNTEAFF TGTGCCAGTAGTTCATCCATGAACACTGAAGCTTTCTTT
. TRBJ2-3 TRBD1 TRBV30 CAWTHPQGETDTQYF TGTGCCTGGACCCACCCACAGGGGGAAACAGATACGCAGTATTTT
. TRBJ2-3 TRBD2 TRBV9 CASSPRTSGSIEDTQYF TGTGCCAGCAGCCCGAGGACTAGCGGGAGCATTGAAGATACGCAGTATTTT
. TRBJ2-7 . TRBV13 CASSPGTSYEQYF TGTGCCAGCAGCCCGGGGACTTCCTACGAGCAGTACTTC
once TRBJ1-1 . TRBV18 CASSPGSSRETEAFF TGTGCCAGCTCACCAGGTAGCAGCCGTGAGACTGAAGCTTTCTTT
. TRBJ2-7 . TRBV18 CASSPGGQASYEQYF TGTGCCAGCTCACCAGGGGGCCAGGCTTCCTACGAGCAGTACTTC
once TRBJ2-1 . TRBV25-1 CASSGGTYNEGQFF TGTGCCAGCAGTGGGGGAACCTACAATGAGGGGCAGTTCTTC
once TRBJ2-1 . TRBV3-1/TRBV3-2 CASSRPTRASYNEQFF TGTGCCAGCAGCCGTCCCACTAGAGCGAGCTACAATGAGCAGTTCTTC
. TRBJ1-6 . TRBV11-2 CASSWGYNSPLHF TGTGCCAGCAGTTGGGGCTACAATTCACCCCTCCACTTT
. TRBJ2-1 . TRBV1 CTSSQDLGLAVFNEQFF TGCACCAGCAGCCAAGACCTTGGACTAGCGGTTTTCAATGAGCAGTTCTTC
. TRBJ2-1 TRBD2 TRBV3-1/TRBV3-2 CASGLAGGYNEQFF TGTGCCAGCGGGCTAGCGGGAGGGTACAATGAGCAGTTCTTC
. TRBJ1-6 TRBD1 TRBV29-1 CSVEVHGTGSPLHF TGCAGCGTTGAAGTTCATGGGACAGGGTCACCCCTCCACTTT
. TRBJ2-1 . TRBV6-5 CASSYSEGWGEQFF TGTGCCAGCAGTTATTCGGAGGGATGGGGTGAGCAGTTCTTC
. TRBJ2-2 TRBD2 TRBV19 CASSPGGLAAPHTNTGELFF TGTGCCAGTAGTCCCGGAGGACTAGCGGCCCCCCATACGAACACCGGGGAGCTGTTTTTT
. TRBJ1-5 . TRBV6-1 CASSETGGGYQPQHF TGTGCCAGCAGTGAAACTGGGGGCGGCTATCAGCCCCAGCATTTT
few TRBJ2-6 TRBD2 TRBV9 CASSPAIAGGNSGANVLTF TGTGCCAGCAGCCCCGCGATCGCGGGGGGGAACTCTGGGGCCAACGTCCTGACTTTC
. TRBJ1-1 . TRBV18 CASSPDIPEAFF TGTGCCAGCTCACCCGACATCCCTGAAGCTTTCTTT
. TRBJ1-2 . TRBV7-2 CASERGVNYGYTF TGTGCCAGCGAACGGGGAGTTAACTATGGCTACACCTTC
. TRBJ1-1 . TRBV20-1 CSASWGGGGNTEAFF TGCAGTGCTAGTTGGGGCGGCGGGGGCAACACTGAAGCTTTCTTT
once TRBJ1-1 . TRBV10-1 CASSESFGTEAFF TGCGCCAGCAGTGAGTCGTTCGGCACTGAAGCTTTCTTT
. TRBJ2-2 . TRBV7-2 CASSYYSGELFF TGTGCCAGCAGCTATTACTCCGGGGAGCTGTTTTTT
. TRBJ1-3 . TRBV29-1 CSVAQAVSGNTIYF TGCAGCGTTGCCCAGGCAGTCTCTGGAAACACCATATATTTT
few TRBJ1-1 . TRBV7-9 CASSLDQGMNTEAFF TGTGCCAGCAGCTTAGATCAGGGGATGAACACTGAAGCTTTCTTT
. TRBJ1-2 . TRBV18 CASSPPGHEVGYTF TGTGCCAGCTCACCACCGGGGCACGAGGTTGGCTACACCTTC
. TRBJ2-1 . TRBV2 CASSSAVFTNEQFF TGTGCCAGCAGCTCCGCGGTCTTCACCAATGAGCAGTTCTTC
. TRBJ1-2 TRBD1 TRBV19 CASFPGQGAPFNYGYTF TGTGCCAGCTTTCCGGGACAGGGGGCCCCGTTTAACTATGGCTACACCTTC
. TRBJ2-3 TRBD2 TRBV6-1 CASSVLAGTASSTDTQYF TGTGCCAGCAGTGTCCTAGCGGGCACCGCCTCTAGCACAGATACGCAGTATTTT
. TRBJ2-1 . TRBV28 CASSEGGPYNEQFF TGTGCCAGCAGTGAGGGGGGGCCTTACAATGAGCAGTTCTTC
once TRBJ1-1 . TRBV5-1 CASSLDGQMNTEAFF TGCGCCAGCAGCTTGGATGGACAGATGAACACTGAAGCTTTCTTT
. TRBJ2-1 TRBD1 TRBV7-6 CASSPGQGMNEQFF TGTGCCAGCAGCCCGGGACAGGGAATGAATGAGCAGTTCTTC